This is a list of T cell receptor beta chains from one sample in a study of radiotherapy plus CTLA-4 blockade in lung cancer. Measured with immunoSEQ multiplex PCR; TCRdb has only the in-frame clones, and not every one. The sample contains approximately 89,000 clones, about 83% of which appear only once. Specimen: peripheral blood, collected from a patient treated with radiotherapy plus ipilimumab. Receptor source: a human donor with non-small cell lung cancer that progressed on radiotherapy plus ipilimumab. The CDR3 runs from the conserved cysteine through the conserved F or W. Each record gives: V gene, J gene, CDR3 protein.

V: TRBV5-1; J: TRBJ1-3; CDR3: CASSLDTGHTIYF
V: TRBV27; J: TRBJ2-7; CDR3: CASSPRRDIGLYEQYF
V: TRBV21-1; J: TRBJ1-1; CDR3: CASPRCLTEAFF
V: TRBV5-1; J: TRBJ2-7; CDR3: CASSLEGGAYEQYF
V: TRBV5-1; J: TRBJ2-2; CDR3: CASSSPTPTGELFF
V: TRBV18; J: TRBJ2-7; CDR3: CASSPPLAAYEQYF
V: TRBV10-3; J: TRBJ1-1; CDR3: CAISADVQGNTEAFF
V: TRBV6-5; J: TRBJ2-7; CDR3: CASSTGQGSYEQYF
V: TRBV7-9; J: TRBJ2-4; CDR3: CASSRETGGQYF
V: TRBV9; J: TRBJ2-3; CDR3: CASSVQGAHTDTQYF
V: TRBV2; J: TRBJ1-2; CDR3: CASSDDKGNYGYTF
V: TRBV30; J: TRBJ1-1; CDR3: CAWNRGWNTEAFF
V: TRBV9; J: TRBJ2-7; CDR3: CASSAPDGTYEQYF
V: TRBV7-9; J: TRBJ1-1; CDR3: CASSHNQINTEAFF
V: TRBV7-8; J: TRBJ2-5; CDR3: CASSTLETQYF
V: TRBV11-2; J: TRBJ2-7; CDR3: CASSSPYEQYF
V: TRBV6-5; J: TRBJ1-3; CDR3: CASSYGDNTIYF
V: TRBV7-9; J: TRBJ1-5; CDR3: CASSLGPRNQPQHF
V: TRBV5-6; J: TRBJ2-4; CDR3: CASSLGPAGAKNIQYF
V: TRBV2; J: TRBJ2-6; CDR3: CASSAQDSGANVLTF
V: TRBV2; J: TRBJ2-5; CDR3: CASSVQRQETQYF
V: TRBV7-8; J: TRBJ2-2; CDR3: CASSLLRGTGELFF